The 23 T cell receptor beta chains below were found in one sample sequenced in a study of T cell responses to AZD1222 COVID-19 vaccine. Assay used: immunoSEQ multiplex PCR; TCRdb lists only in-frame clones, some missing. The sample includes under 150,000 clones, more than 90% seen only once; the top ten take 1.5% to 2%. Here the sequenced sample was peripheral blood, taken 28 days after the second AZD1222 dose. These receptors all come from an adult who received the AZD1222 COVID-19 vaccine.

The chain links TRBV7-9 to TRBJ1-1, with 9 bases identical to TRBD1. J was trimmed by 6 bases and V by 5 bases; bases with no gene match: 10. The CDR3 is 15 amino acids. Looked up from germline, CDR1 is SEHNR and CDR2 is FQNEAQ (reference sequence). CDR3 loop: CASSPWTGENAEAFF. The CDR3 DNA follows: TGTGCCAGCAGCCCATGGACAGGGGAAAACGCTGAAGCTTTCTTT. The variable domain in full, with the rest retrieved from reference TRBV7-9 and TRBJ1-1, is DTGVSQNPRHKITKRGQNVTFRCDPISEHNRLYWYRQTLGQGPEFLTYFQNEAQLEKSRLLSDRFSAERPKGSFSTLEIQRTEQGDSAMYLCASSPWTGENAEAFFGQGTRLTVV.

This rearrangement joins TRBV5-4 to TRBJ2-3, with a tentative D call TRBD2 (5 bases). Germline lookup yields CDR1 SGHNT and CDR2 YYREEE (reference sequence). Trimming removed 3 bases at V and 2 bases at J, with 16 bases between. The CDR3 is made up of 16 amino acids. CDR3 sequence (DNA): TGTGCCAGCAGCTCTGGTCCGGGGTGGGTCACAGATACGCAGTATTTT. Translating gives CASSSGPGWVTDTQYF.

The rearrangement joins TRBV5-1 to TRBJ1-4; 7 bases match TRBD1. The CDR3 is made up of 14 amino acids. Trimming at V came to 4 bases and at J to 8 bases, leaving 8 bases not matched to a gene. CDR1 SGHRS and CDR2 YFSETQ come from the germline V gene. CDR3 sequence: CASSPGGTGEKLFF. The DNA for the CDR3 is TGCGCCAGCAGCCCAGGGGGTACGGGAGAAAAACTGTTTTTT.

CDR3 coding DNA: TGTGCCAGCAGTTACTCGACGACAGGACCCTACGAGCAGTACTTC. It encodes CASSYSTTGPYEQYF. This rearrangement joins TRBV6-5 to TRBJ2-7, with D possibly matching TRBD1 (6 bases). V dropped 0 bases and J dropped 2 bases, with 11 bases sitting between them. The germline gives CDR1 MNHEY, CDR2 SVGAGI. CDR3 length: 15 residues.

The chain combines TRBV27 with TRBJ1-2; the D is unclear. This CDR3 region has 13 residues. V lost 2 bases and J lost 4, with 8 bases in between. From germline, CDR1 is MNHEY and CDR2 SMNVEV (reference sequence). The CDR3 reads CASSLEGRYGYTF. In DNA form, the CDR3 reads TGTGCCAGCAGTTTAGAAGGCCGCTATGGCTACACCTTC.

The chain employs TRBV13 and TRBJ2-1; TRBD2 matches at 9 bases. Unmatched junction bases numbered 9, after V lost 5 bases and J lost 4 bases. Germline values: CDR1 PRHDT, CDR2 FYEKMQ (reference sequence). The CDR3 extends over 16 amino acids. The CDR3 spells CASSGLAGVIYNEQFF. As DNA, the CDR3 is TGTGCCAGCAGCGGCTTAGCGGGAGTAATATACAATGAGCAGTTCTTC.

This sequence joins TRBV19 and TRBJ2-4; 7 nucleotides line up with TRBD1. This CDR3 contains 16 residues. Trimming cost V 5 bases and J 0 bases; bases outside gene matches: 7. Germline lookup yields CDR1 LNHDA and CDR2 SQIVND (reference sequence). The chain's CDR3 is CASSVRDRVAKNIQYF. The CDR3 DNA sequence: TGTGCCAGTAGTGTACGGGACAGAGTAGCCAAAAACATTCAGTACTTC.

This chain uses TRBV3-1 (or the pseudogene TRBV3-2) with TRBJ1-3; D not certain. This CDR3 comprises 16 residues. Trimming took 1 base from V and 0 from J, leaving 10 bases between them. Germline values: CDR1 LGHDT, CDR2 YNNKEL (reference sequence). CDR3 bases: TGTGCCAGCAGCCAAGCCCGACACGTCTCTGGAAACACCATATATTTT. Translation: CASSQARHVSGNTIYF.

The chain combines TRBV24-1 with TRBJ2-5; 12 nucleotides agree with TRBD2. The V gene end was trimmed by 5 bases and the J gene end by 2 bases; junction bases not matched to a gene: 8. Germline V gene data show CDR1 as KGHDR and CDR2 as SFDVKD. The CDR3 covers 17 residues. The chain's CDR3 is CATSVASGRAKQETQYF. The CDR3 DNA follows: TGTGCCACCAGTGTGGCTAGCGGGAGGGCAAAACAAGAGACCCAGTACTTC.

The rearrangement links TRBV7-6 to TRBJ2-5; tentative D call: TRBD1 (5 bases). The length of the CDR3 is 15 residues. CDR1 is SGHVS, CDR2 FNYEAQ, per germline. Trimming took off 4 bases at V and 4 bases at J, with 16 bases between the two ends. CDR3 bases: TGTGCCAGCAGCTCAACCCAGGGAAGGGGAGAGACCCAGTACTTC. This encodes CASSSTQGRGETQYF.

The chain joins TRBV19 to TRBJ2-7; maybe TRBD2 (6 bases). V was shortened by 2 bases and J by 5 bases, with 13 bases between the two germline ends. Germline V gene data show CDR1 as LNHDA and CDR2 as SQIVND (reference sequence). The CDR3 is 14 residues long. For the CDR3, the DNA is TGTGCCAGTAGTATAAGGGACTTTCTTGACGAGCAGTACTTC. It is translated as CASSIRDFLDEQYF.

This chain joins TRBV6-4 and TRBJ1-1, with D possibly being TRBD1 (5 bases). Trimming left V 4 bases short and J 5 bases short, with 14 bases between. Looked up from germline, CDR1 is MRHNA and CDR2 is SNTAGT. The CDR3 runs 14 residues. CDR3 nucleotides: TGTGCCAGCAGTGGGGGCCCTCTTGGGACTGAAGCTTTCTTT. Translated, it gives CASSGGPLGTEAFF.

The V and J genes are TRBV11-3 and TRBJ2-7, with 10 bases fitting TRBD1. The CDR3 has 17 residues. Germline V CDR1 and CDR2: SGHNT, YENEEA. The V gene end was trimmed by 0 bases and the J gene end by 3 bases; junction bases not matched to a gene: 8. The CDR3 spells CASSLEKGGTGVYEQYF. The CDR3 DNA sequence: TGTGCCAGCAGCTTAGAAAAAGGCGGGACAGGGGTCTACGAGCAGTACTTC.

This clone has a single count. In DNA, the CDR3 is TGTGCCATCAGTGAGGGGGAGAGGGGGAATTCACCCCTCCACTTT. It codes for CAISEGERGNSPLHF. The chain is built from TRBV10-3 and TRBJ1-6; D possibly corresponds to TRBD1 (6 bases). The CDR3 covers 15 residues. V lost 2 bases, J lost 7 bases, and 12 bases lay in between. Germline CDR1 and CDR2: ENHRY and SYGVKD.

J is TRBJ2-2 and V is TRBV20-1, with D perhaps TRBD1 or TRBD2 (6 bases each). With 3 bases removed from V and 4 bases from J, the gap between germline ends came to 15 bases. Per germline, CDR1 DFQATT and CDR2 SNEGSKA (reference sequence). The CDR3 covers 15 residues. The CDR3 DNA reads TGCAGTGCTAGTACGGGGGCGCAGTCCACCGGGGAGCTGTTTTTT. It specifies CSASTGAQSTGELFF.

The gene calls are TRBV9 and TRBJ1-2; possible D gene TRBD1, 5 bases. V lost 4 bases, J lost 7 bases, and 11 bases lay in between. The germline V gene has CDR1 SGDLS and CDR2 YYNGEE. The CDR3 covers 12 residues. DNA for the CDR3: TGTGCCAGCAGCCCACGGGACGGTGGCTACACCTTC. It encodes CASSPRDGGYTF.

V and J are TRBV6-6 and TRBJ2-7, with TRBD1 matching over 10 bases. V shed 6 bases, J shed 7 bases, and the junction held 15 bases outside the gene matches. This CDR3 is built from 16 residues. Germline values: CDR1 MNHNY, CDR2 SVGAGI (reference sequence). The CDR3 spells CASRSNSGQGVGEQYV. The CDR3 nucleotides read TGTGCCAGCAGATCCAACAGCGGACAGGGGGTGGGGGAGCAGTACGTC.

This clone was seen only once. The chain links TRBV27 to TRBJ2-1; D call uncertain. The germline V gene has CDR1 MNHEY and CDR2 SMNVEV (reference sequence). V lost 4 bases, J lost 7 bases, and 11 bases lay in between. The CDR3 is made up of 13 amino acids. The CDR3 DNA reads as TGTGCCAGCAGTTGGGTGCTTGAGAATGAGCAGTTCTTC. It encodes CASSWVLENEQFF.

The rearrangement uses TRBV12-5 and TRBJ2-7, with unresolved D. V lost 4 bases to trimming and J lost 3 bases, with 7 bases between them. Germline V lookup: CDR1 LGHNT, CDR2 FRNRAP. The length of the CDR3 is 12 residues. In nucleotides, the CDR3 is TGTGCTAGTGGTTCGCGTCTCTACGAGCAGTACTTC. This codes for CASGSRLYEQYF.

This clone was seen only once. The chain recombines TRBV12-5 with TRBJ1-6; a weak D match, TRBD1 (6 bases). The CDR3 has 15 amino acids. The germline V gene has CDR1 LGHNT and CDR2 FRNRAP. Deletions cut 7 bases from V and 8 bases from J, with 18 bases between. The DNA of the CDR3 is TGTGCTAGTGTCCAAGGGGGGGGTGTGTATTCACCCCTCCACTTT. Its protein is CASVQGGGVYSPLHF.

The chain joins TRBV9 to TRBJ1-5; D gene unclear. In germline, CDR1 is SGDLS, CDR2 YYNGEE. V lost 0 bases to trimming and J lost 11 bases, with 15 bases between them. This CDR3 comprises 14 residues. This chain's CDR3 is CASSVGPVSVAQHF. DNA of the CDR3: TGTGCCAGCAGCGTAGGACCGGTTTCTGTAGCCCAGCATTTT.

The CDR3 coding sequence is TGTGCCAGCGGCGGAGAGGGAAGAAAACTGTTTTTT. Residues: CASGGEGRKLFF. The gene calls are TRBV2 and TRBJ1-4; no definite D call. The germline V and J ends were trimmed by 8 bases and 10 bases, with 14 bases remaining between them. Germline V gives CDR1 SNHLY, CDR2 FYNNEI. The CDR3 is made up of 12 amino acids.

The chain links TRBV2 to TRBJ1-6; unclear D gene. CDR3 length: 15 residues. From germline, CDR1 is SNHLY and CDR2 FYNNEI. V was trimmed by 4 bases and J by 3 bases, leaving 10 bases between them. CDR3 DNA: TGTGCCAGCAGTGTCTTTGGGATCTATAATTCACCCCTCCACTTT. As protein: CASSVFGIYNSPLHF.